This is a list of T cell receptor beta chains from one sample in a study of T cell repertoires in cytomegalovirus infection. TCRdb itself ran the reads through MiXCR, one entry per CDR3 protein. The sample holds about 570,000 distinct CDR3 sequences, almost 40% seen once. No antigen has been assigned to these receptors. The specimen was cultured PBMCs, collected from culture after CMV antigen stimulation. The source is a human donor in good health (CMV status not recorded). Some clones in this sample may be carry-over from other donors' samples. The CDR3 runs from the conserved cysteine through the conserved F or W. Clone size, where shown, is once, few, many, or a class for clones that have expanded.

j_gene | abundance | v_gene | CDR3aa
TRBJ2-5 | NA | TRBV2 | CASSVGLLQETQYF
TRBJ2-3 | NA | TRBV7-8 | CASSSGPGASGSHTLTTDTQYF
TRBJ2-3 | few | TRBV7-4 | CASSLYLRDTQYF
TRBJ2-1 | NA | TRBV20-1 | CSAPLAGGVGEQFF
TRBJ1-4 | many | TRBV7-2 | CASSLEGRTGKSF
TRBJ2-3 | few | TRBV4-1 | CASSPKPAQGYGTDTQYF
TRBJ2-5 | many | TRBV7-2 | CASRILRQETQYF
TRBJ2-3 | NA | TRBV15 | CATSRVATDTQYF
TRBJ2-3 | NA | TRBV4-1 | CASSQDEEGTDTQYF
TRBJ1-1 | many | TRBV7-9 | CASSLVLGGSTEAFF
TRBJ2-7 | NA | TRBV5-5 | CASSLRGDAYEQYF
TRBJ2-5 | NA | TRBV28 | CAATRGGETQYF
TRBJ2-2 | few | TRBV6-2/TRBV6-3 | CASNRQGASTGELFF
TRBJ2-3 | few | TRBV5-1 | CASSLFGQGEDTQYF
TRBJ1-5 | NA | TRBV7-2 | CASSLRRAGDNQPQHF
TRBJ2-7 | NA | TRBV7-2 | CASSLRQGRAYEQYF
TRBJ1-2 | few | TRBV27 | CASSLTITGGYTF
TRBJ2-7 | once | TRBV28 | CASSFPTGSSYEQYF
TRBJ2-5 | NA | TRBV7-2 | CASPGEGHQETQYF
TRBJ2-1 | NA | TRBV15 | CATSIRRIEQFF
TRBJ2-5 | NA | TRBV28 | CASSQNRGGGTQYF
TRBJ2-2 | NA | TRBV2 | CASSELHTGELFF
TRBJ2-3 | many | TRBV7-2 | CASSRNFLGDTQYF
TRBJ2-2 | few | TRBV7-6 | CASSLGSDTGELFF
TRBJ2-1 | NA | TRBV2 | CASSEPLKTPYNEQFF
TRBJ2-1 | NA | TRBV7-2 | CASSPSGGHSYNEQFF
TRBJ2-3 | once | TRBV12-3/TRBV12-4 | CASTPTAPGPRSTDTQYF
TRBJ2-2 | few | TRBV7-2 | CASSLARGGPYGELFF
TRBJ1-1 | NA | TRBV10-3 | CAISDTANTEAFF
TRBJ2-2 | once | TRBV12-3/TRBV12-4 | CASSQMKLGWGDTGELFF
TRBJ2-1 | NA | TRBV19 | CASTTTYRDPYNEQFF
TRBJ2-3 | few | TRBV6-5 | CASSYSSGSTDTQYF
TRBJ2-5 | few | TRBV7-2 | CASSLASASDQETQYF
TRBJ2-6 | NA | TRBV6-5 | CASSSRGAVSGANVLTF
TRBJ1-4 | NA | TRBV6-6 | CASSSQGSREKLFF
TRBJ1-5 | NA | TRBV6-2/TRBV6-3 | CANSSPKGQVINQPQHF
TRBJ1-2 | NA | TRBV11-2 | CASSPPGKSNYGYTF
TRBJ1-1 | NA | TRBV15 | CATSRGEGWSEAFF
TRBJ2-1 | NA | TRBV20-1 | CSARGGAYNEQFF
TRBJ2-2 | NA | TRBV19 | CASRLAGGPSTGELFF
TRBJ2-1 | NA | TRBV27 | CASSLFGVIKDNEQFF
TRBJ2-2 | NA | TRBV4-1 | CASSQDMTGVGTGELFF
TRBJ2-7 | NA | TRBV12-3/TRBV12-4 | CASSGGGWANEQYF
TRBJ2-5 | NA | TRBV11-2 | CASSLNPQETQYF
TRBJ1-5 | many | TRBV7-8 | CASSLVREGGSNQPQHF
TRBJ2-5 | few | TRBV10-3 | CAISVGLHQETQYF
TRBJ2-5 | once | TRBV6-6 | CATRRTGGTETQYF
TRBJ2-4 | few | TRBV7-9 | CASSGGTKKNIQYF
TRBJ1-6 | few | TRBV12-3/TRBV12-4 | CATPLGITNSPLHF
TRBJ2-3 | many | TRBV7-2 | CASSLAGSGGLDTQYF
TRBJ2-1 | few | TRBV7-8 | CASSSSGATYNEQFF
TRBJ1-2 | many | TRBV7-8 | CASSPTWTDDGYTF
TRBJ1-1 | many | TRBV7-9 | CASSRMNLRGPQMNTEAFF
TRBJ2-5 | once | TRBV2 | CASSELAGGEETQYF
TRBJ2-1 | NA | TRBV19 | CASMGRLAGGPTPLIEQFF
TRBJ1-2 | NA | TRBV18 | CASSPGLGTNYGYTF
TRBJ1-5 | few | TRBV6-1 | CASSEAPRGSNQPQHF
TRBJ2-7 | NA | TRBV7-8 | CASSLVGGRKQYF